Shown below are 14 T cell receptor beta chains from a single sample sequenced in a study of early T cells in non-severe SARS-CoV-2 infection. TCRdb used MiXCR to reprocess the 5' RACE reads, holding one entry per CDR3 protein. Here the sample spans fewer than 55,000 distinct CDR3 sequences, less than 8.5% being singletons. Sequenced input: whole blood. These receptors all come from an adult who was a healthcare worker with PCR-confirmed SARS-CoV-2 infection or an uninfected control (not recorded which).

The genes are TRBV4-2 and TRBJ1-4, with 8 bases that match TRBD1. The V gene end was trimmed by 4 bases and the J gene end by 6 bases; junction bases not matched to a gene: 7. The CDR3 loop spans 15 amino acids. Germline V CDR1 and CDR2: LGHNA, YNFKEQ. For the CDR3, the DNA is TGTGCCAGCAGCCCGACAGGGGTGGTCGATGAAAAACTGTTTTTT. It encodes CASSPTGVVDEKLFF.

This clonotype was counted many times. The chain carries TRBV18 and TRBJ2-4; 8 positions match TRBD1. CDR1 is KGHSH, CDR2 LQKENI, per germline. The CDR3 runs 18 residues. Trimming at V came to 0 bases and at J to 0 bases, leaving 7 bases not matched to a gene. The chain's CDR3 is CASSPPKGTGLAKNIQYF. DNA for the CDR3: TGTGCCAGCTCACCACCTAAAGGGACAGGATTAGCCAAAAACATTCAGTACTTC.

This clonotype was detected many times. V gene TRBV11-2 combines with J gene TRBJ1-5; perhaps TRBD1 as D (5 bases). The length of the CDR3 is 13 residues. Germline V gives CDR1 SGHAT, CDR2 FQNNGV. V shed 2 bases and J shed 7 bases, with 9 bases lying between them. CDR3 DNA: TGTGCCAGCAGCTTATTATGGGGCCAGCCCCAGCATTTT. It translates to CASSLLWGQPQHF. The full variable domain, with the rest looked up from reference TRBV11-2 and TRBJ1-5, is EAGVAQSPRYKIIEKRQSVAFWCNPISGHATLYWYQQILGQGPKLLIQFQNNGVVDDSQLPKDRFSAERLKGVDSTLKIQPAKLEDSAVYLCASSLLWGQPQHFGDGTRLSIL.

This clonotype has a handful of counts. J is TRBJ2-3 and V is TRBV6-5, with TRBD2 matching 8 bases. The germline V gene encodes CDR1 MNHEY and CDR2 SVGAGI. The CDR3 is made up of 18 amino acids. After removal of 0 bases from V and 6 bases from J, the junction contained 14 bases not matched to a gene. This CDR3 reads CASSYSAWAAGALDTQYF. The CDR3 nucleotides are TGTGCCAGCAGTTACTCAGCGTGGGCAGCGGGGGCGCTGGATACGCAGTATTTT.

This clonotype has at least ten counts. CDR3 bases: TGCGCCAGCAGCCCAGCCCCAGGGGCGAGTGGAGACACTGAAGCTTTCTTT. It yields the protein CASSPAPGASGDTEAFF. The chain couples TRBV4-1 to TRBJ1-1, with a weak D call TRBD1 (6 bases). The V and J ends lost 4 bases and 3 bases respectively, with 21 bases between them. This CDR3 is built from 17 residues. CDR1 and CDR2 (germline): MGHRA, YSYEKL.

The table lists this clonotype with many counts. The rearrangement uses TRBV7-9 and TRBJ1-5; 7 bases are a match to TRBD1. V gave up 8 bases and J gave up 7 bases; unmatched junction bases: 20. This CDR3 comprises 17 residues. Germline assignment: CDR1 SEHNR and CDR2 FQNEAQ (reference sequence). CDR3 nucleotides: TGTGCCAGCGGCCCCCCTCATACCCAGGGGGTAACGCAGCCCCAGCATTTT. Its protein product is CASGPPHTQGVTQPQHF.

The sample holds many counts of this clonotype. The CDR3 carries no conserved terminal phenylalanine or tryptophan, so it likely arises from a read error. The rearrangement uses TRBV7-2 and TRBJ1-1; 10 bases map to TRBD1. Germline V gives CDR1 SGHTA, CDR2 FQGNSA. Trimming removed 4 bases from V and 1 base from J; junction bases left unmatched: 0. The CDR3 has 14 amino acids. The CDR3: CASSWDRGNTEAFL. The DNA for the CDR3 is TGTGCCAGCAGCTGGGACAGGGGGAACACTGAAGCTTTCCTT.

This rearrangement joins TRBV6-6 to TRBJ2-5; possible D gene TRBD2, 7 bases. The germline gives CDR1 MNHNY, CDR2 SVGAGI (reference sequence). V was clipped by 4 bases and J by 1 base, with 10 bases between them. CDR3 size: 14 residues. The CDR3 spells CASSSGGLQETQYF. The CDR3 coding sequence is TGTGCCAGCAGTTCGGGGGGCCTCCAAGAGACCCAGTACTTC.

This clonotype was counted many times. This chain connects TRBV6-2 or TRBV6-3 to TRBJ1-2, with a tentative D call TRBD1 (6 bases). Trimming removed 7 bases from V and 4 bases from J, with 19 bases in between. The CDR3 consists of 15 residues. Germline assignment: CDR1 MNHEY and CDR2 SVGEGT. The CDR3 coding sequence is TGTGCCAGCACCCTTATGTGGGGGCTTGGCTATGGCTACACCTTC. It yields the protein CASTLMWGLGYGYTF.

This clonotype came up a few times. The chain combines TRBV18 with TRBJ1-5; D perhaps matches TRBD1 (6 bases). Trimming stripped 0 bases from V and 0 bases from J, with 6 bases between. This CDR3 comprises 15 residues. From germline, CDR1 is KGHSH and CDR2 LQKENI. The CDR3 region is CASSPPGASNQPQHF. The CDR3 DNA is TGTGCCAGCTCACCACCGGGGGCTAGCAATCAGCCCCAGCATTTT. Supplemented by reference TRBV18 and TRBJ1-5, the full variable domain reads NAGVMQNPRHLVRRRGQEARLRCSPMKGHSHVYWYRQLPEEGLKFMVYLQKENIIDESGMPKERFSAEFPKEGPSILRIQQVVRGDSAAYFCASSPPGASNQPQHFGDGTRLSIL.

This chain links TRBV10-3 with TRBJ1-2; tentatively, D is TRBD1 (6 bases). Trimming stripped 2 bases from V and 3 bases from J, with 7 bases between. This CDR3 has 13 amino acids. In germline, CDR1 is ENHRY, CDR2 SYGVKD. The CDR3 DNA sequence: TGTGCCATCAGTGAGGCAGGGGACTATGGCTACACCTTC. Amino acid sequence: CAISEAGDYGYTF.

This clonotype appeared once. A much bigger clone sits one base away, suggesting this may be a read error. The chain combines TRBV28 with TRBJ1-2, with D perhaps matching TRBD1 (5 bases). The CDR3 consists of 10 residues. From germline, CDR1 is MDHEN and CDR2 SYDVKM. CDR3 in DNA: TGTGCCAGCGGGGACTATAGCTACACCTTC. This encodes CASGDYSYTF.

The chain links TRBV5-6 to TRBJ2-3; D may be TRBD1 (6 bases). Germline loops: CDR1 SGHDT, CDR2 YYEEEE. V lost 4 bases to trimming and J lost 7 bases, with 19 bases between them. CDR3 size: 15 residues. The CDR3 region is CASSPEGRTENTQYF. Here the CDR3 DNA reads TGTGCCAGCAGCCCCGAGGGTAGGACAGAAAATACGCAGTATTTT.

Regarding this clonotype: This may stem from a read error, because a much larger clone lies one nucleotide away. V and J are TRBV29-1 and TRBJ1-6; D not resolved. The V gene's germline CDR1 is SQVTM and CDR2 ANQGSEA. V dropped 4 bases and J dropped 8 bases, with 15 bases sitting between them. CDR3 length equals 14 residues. CDR3 sequence reads: CSVAARHRDSPLHF. Here the CDR3 DNA reads TGCAGCGTTGCAGCCAGACATAGGGATTCACCCCTCCACTTT.